The 9 T cell receptor beta chains presented below share a single source sample, sequenced in a study of blood T cell dynamics during melanoma immunotherapy (dated by TCRdb to 2020 to 2022). Explained via the paper, the time point label denotes: week 3, after first cycle of checkpoint inhibitor. The method was the immunoSEQ multiplex PCR assay. The source is immuneACCESS, and TCRdb retained only in-frame sequences with V and J called. Part of the clones is not carried over; for the studies checked, unresolved V genes explain less than half of this, and the remainder is unexplained. Recorded for this sample are about 14,000 clones; 86% of them occurred a single time. Together, the top ten hold 5% to 5.5% of the sample. The sequences come from blood, collected from a patient treated with checkpoint blockade. Source of these receptors: a human donor with melanoma.

The DNA of the CDR3 is TGTGCCAGCAGTCCAGACGGCCAAGAGACCCAGTACTTC. This translates into CASSPDGQETQYF. This sequence joins TRBV2 and TRBJ2-5; D is unresolved. CDR1 is SNHLY and CDR2 is FYNNEI in the germline V gene. The CDR3 is 13 residues long. V lost 5 bases, J lost 1 base, and 8 bases lay in between. The complete variable domain, with remaining parts taken from reference TRBV2 and TRBJ2-5, reads EPEVTQTPSHQVTQMGQEVILRCVPISNHLYFYWYRQILGQKVEFLVSFYNNEISEKSEIFDDQFSVERPDGSNFTLKIRSTKLEDSAMYFCASSPDGQETQYFGPGTRLLVL.

V gene TRBV2 combines with J gene TRBJ1-4; D not resolved. The CDR3 totals 13 residues. The V gene's germline CDR1 is SNHLY and CDR2 FYNNEI. V lost 2 bases, J lost 8 bases, and 9 bases lay in between. The chain's CDR3 is CASSERVAEKLFF. CDR3 bases: TGTGCCAGCAGTGAAAGGGTAGCAGAAAAACTGTTTTTT.

This chain joins TRBV7-9 and TRBJ2-7; no firm D call. Germline values: CDR1 SEHNR, CDR2 FQNEAQ (reference sequence). V lost 1 base to trimming and J lost 5 bases, with 15 bases between them. This CDR3 is 15 amino acids long. In DNA form, the CDR3 reads TGTGCCAGCAGCTTAGTTGGCATATCGGGCGACGAGCAGTACTTC. Translation: CASSLVGISGDEQYF.

This chain joins TRBV7-9 and TRBJ1-2; D is ambiguous. Germline loops: CDR1 SEHNR, CDR2 FQNEAQ (reference sequence). This CDR3 spans 13 amino acids. Trimming removed 4 bases from V and 8 bases from J, with 14 bases in between. As DNA, the CDR3 is TGTGCCAGCAGCTATCTCGGGAGGGAAGGCTACACCTTC. This encodes CASSYLGREGYTF.

CDR3 region: CASSLAKGADTQYF. As DNA, the CDR3 is TGTGCCAGCAGCTTAGCTAAGGGGGCAGATACGCAGTATTTT. The chain joins TRBV7-9 to TRBJ2-3, with D tentatively TRBD1 (6 bases). The CDR3 has 14 residues. Germline V gene data show CDR1 as SEHNR and CDR2 as FQNEAQ (reference sequence). The germline V and J ends were trimmed by 0 bases and 4 bases, with 8 bases remaining between them.

The chain is built from TRBV19 and TRBJ2-2, with D tentatively TRBD1 or TRBD2 (5 bases each). Germline V gives CDR1 LNHDA, CDR2 SQIVND (reference sequence). The CDR3 runs to 14 residues. V was shortened by 4 bases and J by 2 bases, with 8 bases between the two germline ends. The CDR3 nucleotides read TGTGCCAGTAGTACGGGACGAAACACCGGGGAGCTGTTTTTT. Protein sequence: CASSTGRNTGELFF.

The chain links TRBV5-4 to TRBJ1-5; maybe TRBD1 (5 bases). Germline lookup yields CDR1 SGHNT and CDR2 YYREEE (reference sequence). This CDR3 comprises 14 residues. V was cut by 0 bases and J by 4 bases, with 8 bases left in between. For the CDR3, the DNA is TGTGCCAGCAGCTTGGCGGGGGAAAATCAGCCCCAGCATTTT. It codes for CASSLAGENQPQHF.

The chain employs TRBV5-1 and TRBJ2-5, with TRBD2 matching over 10 bases. Germline-derived CDR1 and CDR2 are SGHRS and YFSETQ. The V segment lost 4 bases and the J segment 0 bases; nucleotides outside the gene matches: 9. CDR3 size: 17 residues. In nucleotides, the CDR3 is TGCGCCAGCAGCCGGGGGATGACTAGCGGGTACCAAGAGACCCAGTACTTC. It specifies CASSRGMTSGYQETQYF.

V and J are TRBV20-1 and TRBJ2-7, with unresolved D. CDR3 length equals 11 residues. Germline lookup yields CDR1 DFQATT and CDR2 SNEGSKA (reference sequence). Trimming took off 3 bases at V and 6 bases at J, with 9 bases between the two ends. This chain's CDR3 is CSASSPAEQYF. The CDR3 nucleotides are TGCAGTGCTAGTAGCCCGGCCGAGCAGTACTTC.